The rows below give T cell receptor beta chains drawn from one sample of a study of T cell repertoires in cytomegalovirus infection. These receptors have no known antigen. TCRdb re-called the reads with MiXCR, one entry per CDR3 protein. This table holds roughly 500,000 distinct CDR3 sequences, approximately 40% found once. Sequencing used cultured PBMCs, obtained from culture after CMV antigen stimulation. These receptor sequences come from a human donor in good health (CMV status not recorded). Some clones in this sample may be carry-over from other donors' samples. CDR3s include the opening cysteine and the closing phenylalanine or tryptophan. The order of the fields is D gene, V gene, clone size, J gene, CDR3 protein, CDR3 DNA. A D gene is named only where the DNA matches it firmly. Not all rows give a size; the values are once, few, many and, for expanded clones, a class.

D gene: TRBD2
V gene: TRBV7-8
clone size: .
J gene: TRBJ2-1
CDR3 protein: CASSAPGGGLAGVSYNEQFF
CDR3 DNA: TGTGCCAGCAGCGCCCCTGGGGGGGGACTAGCGGGAGTATCCTACAATGAGCAGTTCTTC

D gene: TRBD2
V gene: TRBV14
clone size: .
J gene: TRBJ2-3
CDR3 protein: CASSHPSGRGTDTQYF
CDR3 DNA: TGTGCCAGCAGCCATCCTAGCGGGAGGGGCACAGATACGCAGTATTTT

D gene: TRBD1
V gene: TRBV4-1
clone size: .
J gene: TRBJ1-3
CDR3 protein: CASSPPGQTSGNTIYF
CDR3 DNA: TGCGCCAGCAGCCCACCGGGACAGACTTCTGGAAACACCATATATTTT

D gene: TRBD2
V gene: TRBV20-1
clone size: .
J gene: TRBJ2-7
CDR3 protein: CSARNLAGGYEQYF
CDR3 DNA: TGCAGTGCTAGAAACCTAGCGGGAGGCTACGAGCAGTACTTC

D gene: .
V gene: TRBV6-5
clone size: few
J gene: TRBJ2-3
CDR3 protein: CASSSTSTTQYF
CDR3 DNA: TGTGCCAGCAGTTCAACTAGCACTACGCAGTATTTT

D gene: .
V gene: TRBV7-2
clone size: .
J gene: TRBJ2-7
CDR3 protein: CASSLVSAYEQYF
CDR3 DNA: TGTGCCAGCAGCTTAGTTTCCGCCTACGAGCAGTACTTC

D gene: .
V gene: TRBV14
clone size: .
J gene: TRBJ2-7
CDR3 protein: CASSPRDTYYEQYF
CDR3 DNA: TGTGCCAGCAGCCCCAGGGACACTTACTACGAGCAGTACTTC

D gene: .
V gene: TRBV6-1
clone size: once
J gene: TRBJ1-5
CDR3 protein: CASTPGHPYQNQPQHF
CDR3 DNA: TGTGCCAGCACGCCCGGACACCCGTACCAAAATCAGCCCCAGCATTTT

D gene: .
V gene: TRBV19
clone size: .
J gene: TRBJ1-4
CDR3 protein: CASSPGPGTNEKLFF
CDR3 DNA: TGTGCCAGTAGTCCCGGGCCAGGCACCAATGAAAAACTGTTTTTT

D gene: .
V gene: TRBV20-1
clone size: .
J gene: TRBJ2-1
CDR3 protein: CSATRRDEQFF
CDR3 DNA: TGCAGTGCTACCCGCCGGGATGAGCAGTTCTTC

D gene: .
V gene: TRBV7-6
clone size: .
J gene: TRBJ2-7
CDR3 protein: CASSLYRAPYEQYF
CDR3 DNA: TGTGCCAGCAGCTTATATAGAGCGCCCTACGAGCAGTACTTC

D gene: .
V gene: TRBV7-9
clone size: .
J gene: TRBJ2-3
CDR3 protein: CASSRSTQYF
CDR3 DNA: TGTGCCAGCAGCCGATCGACGCAGTATTTT

D gene: TRBD1
V gene: TRBV6-1
clone size: .
J gene: TRBJ2-1
CDR3 protein: CASRTSTGAGDEQFF
CDR3 DNA: TGTGCCAGCAGAACCTCTACAGGGGCTGGGGATGAGCAGTTCTTC

D gene: .
V gene: TRBV6-8
clone size: .
J gene: TRBJ2-3
CDR3 protein: CASSNYPTDTQYF
CDR3 DNA: TGTGCCAGCAGTAACTACCCCACAGATACGCAGTATTTT